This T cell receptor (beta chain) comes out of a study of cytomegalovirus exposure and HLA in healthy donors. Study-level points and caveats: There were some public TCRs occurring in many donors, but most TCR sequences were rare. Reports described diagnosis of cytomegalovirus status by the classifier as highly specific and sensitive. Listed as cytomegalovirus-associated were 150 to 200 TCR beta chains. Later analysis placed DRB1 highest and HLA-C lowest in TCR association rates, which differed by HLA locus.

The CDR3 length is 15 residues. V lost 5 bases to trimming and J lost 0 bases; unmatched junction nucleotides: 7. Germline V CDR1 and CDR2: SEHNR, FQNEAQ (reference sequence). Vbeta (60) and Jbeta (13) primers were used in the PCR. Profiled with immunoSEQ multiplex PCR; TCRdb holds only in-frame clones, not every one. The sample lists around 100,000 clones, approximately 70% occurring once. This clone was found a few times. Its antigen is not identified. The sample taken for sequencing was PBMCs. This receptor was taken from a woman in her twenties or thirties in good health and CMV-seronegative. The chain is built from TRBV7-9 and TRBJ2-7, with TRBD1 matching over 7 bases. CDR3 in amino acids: CASSRTGAGSYEQYF. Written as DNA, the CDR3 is TGTGCCAGCAGCCGAACAGGGGCCGGCTCCTACGAGCAGTACTTC.